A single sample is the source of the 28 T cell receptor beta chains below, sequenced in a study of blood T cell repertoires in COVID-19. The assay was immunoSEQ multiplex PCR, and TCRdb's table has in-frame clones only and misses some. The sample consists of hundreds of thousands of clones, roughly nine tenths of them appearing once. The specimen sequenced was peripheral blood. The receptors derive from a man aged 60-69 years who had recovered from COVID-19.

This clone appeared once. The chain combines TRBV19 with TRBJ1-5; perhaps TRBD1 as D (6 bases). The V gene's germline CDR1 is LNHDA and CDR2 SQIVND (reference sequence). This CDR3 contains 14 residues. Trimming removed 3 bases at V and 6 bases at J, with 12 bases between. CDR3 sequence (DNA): TGTGCCAGTAGTATGGGGGGGCGAGTTCAGCCCCAGCATTTT. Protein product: CASSMGGRVQPQHF.

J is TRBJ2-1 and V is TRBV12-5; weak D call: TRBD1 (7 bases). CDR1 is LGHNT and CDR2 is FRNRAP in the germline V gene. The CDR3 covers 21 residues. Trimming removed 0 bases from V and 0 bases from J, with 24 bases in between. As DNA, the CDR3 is TGTGCTAGTGGTTTGGTACGAGGAGGGGGCGCCGGGAGACACTCCTACAATGAGCAGTTCTTC. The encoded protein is CASGLVRGGGAGRHSYNEQFF.

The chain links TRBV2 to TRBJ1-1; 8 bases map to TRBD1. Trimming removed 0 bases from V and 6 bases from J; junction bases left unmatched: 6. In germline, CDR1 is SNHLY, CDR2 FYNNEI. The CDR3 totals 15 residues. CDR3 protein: CASSEAVGTGAEAFF. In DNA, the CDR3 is TGTGCCAGCAGTGAAGCGGTAGGGACAGGTGCTGAAGCTTTCTTT. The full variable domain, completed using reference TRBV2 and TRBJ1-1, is EPEVTQTPSHQVTQMGQEVILRCVPISNHLYFYWYRQILGQKVEFLVSFYNNEISEKSEIFDDQFSVERPDGSNFTLKIRSTKLEDSAMYFCASSEAVGTGAEAFFGQGTRLTVV.

CDR3 coding DNA: TGTGCCAGCAGTTCAGGACAAATGAACACTGAAGCTTTCTTT. As protein: CASSSGQMNTEAFF. This rearrangement joins TRBV6-5 to TRBJ1-1; the D gene is possibly TRBD1 (5 bases). The CDR3 spans 14 residues. Germline assignment: CDR1 MNHEY and CDR2 SVGAGI. V shed 4 bases and J shed 0 bases, with 9 bases lying between them.

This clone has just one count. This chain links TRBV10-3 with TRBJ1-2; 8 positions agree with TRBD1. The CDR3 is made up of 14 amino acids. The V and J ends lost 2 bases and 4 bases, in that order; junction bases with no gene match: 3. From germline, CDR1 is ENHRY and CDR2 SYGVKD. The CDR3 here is CAISEGRGLYGYTF. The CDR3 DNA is TGTGCCATCAGTGAGGGCAGGGGGCTCTATGGCTACACCTTC.

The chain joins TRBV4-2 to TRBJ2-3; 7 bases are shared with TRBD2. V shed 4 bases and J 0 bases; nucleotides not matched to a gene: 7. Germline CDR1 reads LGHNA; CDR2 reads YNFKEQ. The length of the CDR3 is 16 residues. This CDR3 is CASSRASGPSTDTQYF. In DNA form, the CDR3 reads TGTGCCAGCAGCCGAGCTAGCGGACCTAGCACAGATACGCAGTATTTT.

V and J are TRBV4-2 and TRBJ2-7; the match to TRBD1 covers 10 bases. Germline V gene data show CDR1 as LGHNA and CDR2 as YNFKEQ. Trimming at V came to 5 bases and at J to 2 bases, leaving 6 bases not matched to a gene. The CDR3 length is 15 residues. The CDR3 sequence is CASSTGTGDPYEQYF. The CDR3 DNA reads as TGTGCCAGCAGCACCGGGACAGGGGACCCCTACGAGCAGTACTTC.

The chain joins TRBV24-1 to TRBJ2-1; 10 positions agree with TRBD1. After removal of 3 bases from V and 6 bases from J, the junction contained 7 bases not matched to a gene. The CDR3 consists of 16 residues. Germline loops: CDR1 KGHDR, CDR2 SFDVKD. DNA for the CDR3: TGTGCCACCAGTGATGCCGGGACAGGGGCTGGCAATGAGCAGTTCTTC. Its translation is CATSDAGTGAGNEQFF.

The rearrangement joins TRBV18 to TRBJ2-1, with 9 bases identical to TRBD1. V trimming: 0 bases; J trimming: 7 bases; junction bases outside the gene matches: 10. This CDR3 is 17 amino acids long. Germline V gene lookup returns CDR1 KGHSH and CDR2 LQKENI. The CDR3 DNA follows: TGTGCCAGCTCACCACCGCCGGGACAGGGCGGGGTAAATGAGCAGTTCTTC. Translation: CASSPPPGQGGVNEQFF.

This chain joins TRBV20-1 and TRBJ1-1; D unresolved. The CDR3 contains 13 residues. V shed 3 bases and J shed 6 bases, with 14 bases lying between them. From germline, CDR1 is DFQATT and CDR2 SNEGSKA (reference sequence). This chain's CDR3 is CSASVIEGAEAFF. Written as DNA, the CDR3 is TGCAGTGCTAGTGTAATAGAGGGTGCTGAAGCTTTCTTT.

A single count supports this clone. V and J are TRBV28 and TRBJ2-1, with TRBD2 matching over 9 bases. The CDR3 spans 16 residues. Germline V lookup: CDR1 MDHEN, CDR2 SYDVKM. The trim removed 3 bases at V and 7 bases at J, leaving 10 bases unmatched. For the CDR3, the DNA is TGTGCCAGCAGTTTTTCGGGACTAGCCCTAGCAAATGAGCAGTTCTTC. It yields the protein CASSFSGLALANEQFF.

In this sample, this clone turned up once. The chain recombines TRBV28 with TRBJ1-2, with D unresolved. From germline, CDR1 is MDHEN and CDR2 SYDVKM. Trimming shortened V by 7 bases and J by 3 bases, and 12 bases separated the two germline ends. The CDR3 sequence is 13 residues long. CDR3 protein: CASIRTPDYGYTF. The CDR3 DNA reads TGTGCCAGCATTAGAACTCCGGACTATGGCTACACCTTC.

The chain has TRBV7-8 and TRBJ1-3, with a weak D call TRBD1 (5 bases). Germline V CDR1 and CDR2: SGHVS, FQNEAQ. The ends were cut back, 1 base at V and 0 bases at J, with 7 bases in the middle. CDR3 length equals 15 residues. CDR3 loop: CASSLDDSSGNTIYF. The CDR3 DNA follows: TGTGCCAGCAGCTTAGATGACAGCTCTGGAAACACCATATATTTT.

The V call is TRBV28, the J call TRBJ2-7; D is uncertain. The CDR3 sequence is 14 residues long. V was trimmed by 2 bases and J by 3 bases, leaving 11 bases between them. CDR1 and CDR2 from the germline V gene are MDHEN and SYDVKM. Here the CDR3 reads CASSLPGSHYEQYF. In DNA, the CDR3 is TGTGCCAGCAGTTTACCGGGTTCCCACTACGAGCAGTACTTC.

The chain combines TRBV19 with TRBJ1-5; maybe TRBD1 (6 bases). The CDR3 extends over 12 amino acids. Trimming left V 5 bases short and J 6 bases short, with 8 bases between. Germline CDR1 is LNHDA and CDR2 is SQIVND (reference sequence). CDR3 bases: TGTGCCAGTAGTGAGGGGGTTCAGCCCCAGCATTTT. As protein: CASSEGVQPQHF.

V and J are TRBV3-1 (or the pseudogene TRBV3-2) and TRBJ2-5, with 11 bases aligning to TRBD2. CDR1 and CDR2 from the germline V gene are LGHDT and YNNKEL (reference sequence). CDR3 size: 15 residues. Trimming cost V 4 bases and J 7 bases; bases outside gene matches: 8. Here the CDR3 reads CASSPLAGGTGTQYF. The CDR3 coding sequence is TGTGCCAGCAGCCCTTTAGCGGGGGGGACGGGGACCCAGTACTTC.

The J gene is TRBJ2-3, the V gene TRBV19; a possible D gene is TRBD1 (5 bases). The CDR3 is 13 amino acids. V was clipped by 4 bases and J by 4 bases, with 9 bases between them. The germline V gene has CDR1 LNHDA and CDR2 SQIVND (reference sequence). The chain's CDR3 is CASSTFRADTQYF. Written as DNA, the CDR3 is TGTGCCAGTAGTACCTTCAGGGCAGATACGCAGTATTTT.

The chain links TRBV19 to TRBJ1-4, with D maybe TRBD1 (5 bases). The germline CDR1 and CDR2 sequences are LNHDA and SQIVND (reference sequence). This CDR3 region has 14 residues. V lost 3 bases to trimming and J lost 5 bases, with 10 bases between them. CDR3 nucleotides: TGTGCCAGTAGTATGGGGGGAAGAAATGAAAAACTGTTTTTT. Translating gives CASSMGGRNEKLFF.

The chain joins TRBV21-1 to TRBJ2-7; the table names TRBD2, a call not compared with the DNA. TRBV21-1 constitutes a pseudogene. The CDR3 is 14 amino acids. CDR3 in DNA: TGTGCCAGCAGCACCCAGCGCGGATCCTACGAGCAGTACTTC. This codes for CASSTQRGSYEQYF.

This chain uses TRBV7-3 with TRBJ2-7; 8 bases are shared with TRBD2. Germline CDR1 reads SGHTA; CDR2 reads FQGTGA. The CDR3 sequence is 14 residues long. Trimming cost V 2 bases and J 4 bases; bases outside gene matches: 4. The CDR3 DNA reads TGTGCCAGCAGCTTAGCGGGAGGAGGTTACGAGCAGTACTTC. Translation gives CASSLAGGGYEQYF.

The CDR3 region is CASSQGREGSYEQYF. The CDR3 region has the DNA TGTGCCAGCAGCCAAGGTCGGGAAGGGTCCTACGAGCAGTACTTC. The chain recombines TRBV4-2 with TRBJ2-7; perhaps TRBD2 as D (5 bases). Trimming took off 1 base at V and 1 base at J, with 11 bases between the two ends. CDR3 length: 15 amino acids. In germline, CDR1 is LGHNA, CDR2 YNFKEQ.

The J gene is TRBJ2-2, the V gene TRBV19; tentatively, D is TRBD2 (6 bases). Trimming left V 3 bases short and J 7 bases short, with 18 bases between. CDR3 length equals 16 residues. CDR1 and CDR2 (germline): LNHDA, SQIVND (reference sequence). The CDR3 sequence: CASSILGTAAGGELFF. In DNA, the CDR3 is TGTGCCAGTAGTATCCTAGGGACTGCCGCGGGCGGGGAGCTGTTTTTT.

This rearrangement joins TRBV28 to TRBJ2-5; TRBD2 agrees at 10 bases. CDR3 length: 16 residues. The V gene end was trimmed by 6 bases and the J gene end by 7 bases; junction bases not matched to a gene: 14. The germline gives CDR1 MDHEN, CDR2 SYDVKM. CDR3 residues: CASSTTSGMRSATQYF. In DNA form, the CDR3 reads TGTGCCAGCAGCACAACTAGCGGGATGCGGAGTGCGACCCAGTACTTC.

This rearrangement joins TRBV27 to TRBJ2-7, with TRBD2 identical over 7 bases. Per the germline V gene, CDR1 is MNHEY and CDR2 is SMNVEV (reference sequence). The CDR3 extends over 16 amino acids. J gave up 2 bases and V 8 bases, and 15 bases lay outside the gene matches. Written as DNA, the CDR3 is TGTGCCAGCCATCCCTGGGGGGGACGAAACCCCTACGAGCAGTACTTC. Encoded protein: CASHPWGGRNPYEQYF.

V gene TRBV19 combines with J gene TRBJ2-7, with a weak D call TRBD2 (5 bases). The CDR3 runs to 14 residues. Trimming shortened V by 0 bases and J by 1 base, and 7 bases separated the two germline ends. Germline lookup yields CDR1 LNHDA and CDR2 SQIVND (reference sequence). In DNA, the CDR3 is TGTGCCAGTAGTATAGACCGGGATTCCTACGAGCAGTACTTC. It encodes CASSIDRDSYEQYF.

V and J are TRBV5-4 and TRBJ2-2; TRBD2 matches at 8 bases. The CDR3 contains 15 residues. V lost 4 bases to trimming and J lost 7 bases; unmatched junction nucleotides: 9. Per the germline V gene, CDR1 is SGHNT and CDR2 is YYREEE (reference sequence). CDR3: CASSLAAGGDGELFF. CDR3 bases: TGTGCCAGCAGCCTCGCCGCGGGGGGCGACGGGGAGCTGTTTTTT.

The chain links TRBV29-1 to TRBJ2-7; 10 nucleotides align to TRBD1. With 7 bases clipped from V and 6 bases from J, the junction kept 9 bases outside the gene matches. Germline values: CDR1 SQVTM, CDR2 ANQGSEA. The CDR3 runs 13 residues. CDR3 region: CSAGRQGAGEQYF. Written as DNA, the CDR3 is TGCAGCGCCGGCCGACAGGGGGCGGGCGAGCAGTACTTC.

The CDR3 sequence: CASSQTGTALLGAEAFF. CDR3 DNA sequence: TGCGCCAGCAGTCAGACCGGGACAGCCTTATTAGGGGCTGAAGCTTTCTTT. The chain joins TRBV23-1 to TRBJ1-1, with 7 bases identical to TRBD1. TRBV23-1 is annotated as an ORF whose role is uncertain. The CDR3 is made up of 17 amino acids. With V trimmed by 3 bases and J by 6 bases, 16 bases remained unmatched.